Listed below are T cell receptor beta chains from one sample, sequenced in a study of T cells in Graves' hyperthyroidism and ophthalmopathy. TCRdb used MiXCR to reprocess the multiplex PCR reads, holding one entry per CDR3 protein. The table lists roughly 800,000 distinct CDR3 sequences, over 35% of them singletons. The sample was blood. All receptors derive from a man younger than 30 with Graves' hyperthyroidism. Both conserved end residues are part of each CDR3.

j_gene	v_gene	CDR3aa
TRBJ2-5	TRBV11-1	CASSSEGQGGTQYF
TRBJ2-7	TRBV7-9	CASSSDRGRRVNEQYF
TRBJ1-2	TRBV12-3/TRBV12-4	CASTYRDRVGGYTF
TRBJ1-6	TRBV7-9	CASSLVRGSNSPLHF
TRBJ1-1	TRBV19	CASSPLDTFEAFF
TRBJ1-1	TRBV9	CASSQDRRGPAEAFF
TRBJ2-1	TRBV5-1	CASSFGTNNEQFF
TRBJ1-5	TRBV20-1	CSATQGDSNQPQHF
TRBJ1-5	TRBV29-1	CSLLGNNQPQHF
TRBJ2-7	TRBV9	CASSVGLGFYEQYF
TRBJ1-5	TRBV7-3	CASSQENSNQPQHF
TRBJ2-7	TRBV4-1	CASSQWAPEVDRGLYEQYF
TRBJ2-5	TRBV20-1	CSASSQGTPLKTQYF
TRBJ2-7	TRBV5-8	CASSAGTGGLEQYF
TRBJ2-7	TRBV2	CASSNPLVPTYEQYF
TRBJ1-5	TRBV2	CASSAGGLNQPQHF
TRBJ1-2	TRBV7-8	CASAPGQGGEDGYTF
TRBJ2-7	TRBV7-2	CASRLQVSSYEQYF
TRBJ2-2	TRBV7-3	CASSFPRGTGELFF
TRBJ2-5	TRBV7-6	CASSLTLGETQYF
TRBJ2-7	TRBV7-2	CASELGAGHSYEQYF
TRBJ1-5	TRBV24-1	CATSDSAGSSNQPQHF
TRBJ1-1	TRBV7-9	CASSTYAGTGNTEAFF
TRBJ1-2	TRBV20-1	CSAGSTGSAYGYTF